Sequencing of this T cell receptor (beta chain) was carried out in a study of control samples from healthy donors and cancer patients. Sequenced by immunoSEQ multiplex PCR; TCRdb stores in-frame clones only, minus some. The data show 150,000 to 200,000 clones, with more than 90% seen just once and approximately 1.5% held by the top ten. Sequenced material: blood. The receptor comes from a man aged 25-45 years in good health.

CDR3 sequence (DNA): TGTGCCAGCAGTCCCCTTAGCGGGGGAGTAGATACGCAGTATTTT. This encodes CASSPLSGGVDTQYF. The rearrangement joins TRBV28 to TRBJ2-3, with TRBD2 identical over 9 bases. The length of the CDR3 is 15 residues. CDR1 and CDR2 from the germline V gene are MDHEN and SYDVKM. Germline trimming cut 5 bases from V and 5 bases from J; bases unmatched to any gene: 8. The full variable domain, rest sourced from reference TRBV28 and TRBJ2-3, is DVKVTQSSRYLVKRTGEKVFLECVQDMDHENMFWYRQDPGLGLRLIYFSYDVKMKEKGDIPEGYSVSREKKERFSLILESASTNQTSMYLCASSPLSGGVDTQYFGPGTRLTVL.